These 12 T cell receptor beta chains share one sample of origin, sequenced in a study of cytotoxic CD8 clonotypes in ibrutinib-treated CLL. Profiled with immunoSEQ multiplex PCR; TCRdb holds only in-frame clones, not every one. The sample lists about 140,000 clones; 60% to 80% were seen once. The sequences come from PBMCs, collected after 12 months of ibrutinib treatment. Source of these receptors: a human donor with chronic lymphocytic leukemia.

The rearrangement joins TRBV6-5 to TRBJ1-2; TRBD1 matches 9 bases. Trimming at V came to 6 bases and at J to 7 bases, leaving 6 bases not matched to a gene. CDR1 and CDR2 (germline): MNHEY, SVGAGI. The CDR3 loop spans 13 amino acids. CDR3 DNA sequence: TGTGCCAGCAGCCTAACAGGGGGCAGTGGCTACACCTTC. Its translation is CASSLTGGSGYTF.

This clone was seen a single time. The V gene is TRBV27, the J gene TRBJ2-5; 10 bases align to TRBD1. This CDR3 is 16 amino acids long. V gave up 6 bases and J gave up 3 bases; unmatched junction bases: 10. Germline lookup yields CDR1 MNHEY and CDR2 SMNVEV (reference sequence). The CDR3 region is CASSRPRTGGKETQYF. Written as DNA, the CDR3 is TGTGCCAGCAGCCGCCCCAGGACAGGGGGGAAAGAGACCCAGTACTTC.

V is TRBV10-3 and J is TRBJ1-6; D unresolved. Looked up from germline, CDR1 is ENHRY and CDR2 is SYGVKD. Trimming pared 6 bases from V and 10 bases from J, leaving 13 bases between. This CDR3 is built from 13 residues. CDR3 region: CAISRGHASPLHF. Here the CDR3 DNA reads TGTGCCATCAGCCGGGGTCATGCGTCACCCCTCCACTTT.

The chain is built from TRBV13 and TRBJ2-3; D may correspond to TRBD1 or TRBD2 (5 bases each). This CDR3 contains 18 residues. Trimming shortened V by 3 bases and J by 2 bases, and 21 bases separated the two germline ends. CDR1 is PRHDT and CDR2 is FYEKMQ in the germline V gene (reference sequence). CDR3 nucleotide sequence: TGTGCCAGCAGCTTCCGCGACTCAGCGTTCGGGACCACAGATACGCAGTATTTT. Protein product: CASSFRDSAFGTTDTQYF.

The chain combines TRBV7-9 with TRBJ2-2; TRBD2 agrees at 10 bases. Germline CDR1 and CDR2: SEHNR and FQNEAQ (reference sequence). The CDR3 length is 14 residues. Trimming cost V 5 bases and J 8 bases; bases outside gene matches: 5. In DNA form, the CDR3 reads TGTGCCAGCAGCCCCAGGACTAGCGGAGGGGAGCTGTTTTTT. Translating gives CASSPRTSGGELFF.

The chain couples TRBV9 to TRBJ1-5; 7 bases agree with TRBD1. The J segment lost 2 bases and the V segment lost 5 bases, leaving 4 bases of the junction unmatched. The length of the CDR3 is 14 residues. CDR1 SGDLS and CDR2 YYNGEE come from the germline V gene. For the CDR3, the DNA is TGTGCCAGCAGTCAAACAGGGGGCAATCAGCCCCAGCATTTT. Its translation: CASSQTGGNQPQHF.

This chain joins TRBV4-1 and TRBJ2-3, with a weak D call TRBD1 (5 bases). Germline V gene lookup returns CDR1 MGHRA and CDR2 YSYEKL. CDR3 size: 15 residues. V gave up 2 bases and J gave up 0 bases, with 9 bases separating them. The CDR3 loop reads CASSQPTESTDTQYF. The CDR3 DNA is TGCGCCAGCAGCCAACCGACAGAAAGCACAGATACGCAGTATTTT.

V usage is TRBV11-1 and J usage is TRBJ2-5; weak D call: TRBD2 (6 bases). Germline V gene data show CDR1 as SGHAT and CDR2 as FQDESV (reference sequence). The V end was cut by 0 bases, the J end by 5 bases, with 10 bases between. The CDR3 spans 14 residues. The CDR3 loop is CASSLAGGVETQYF. The CDR3 DNA reads as TGTGCCAGCAGCTTAGCGGGGGGTGTGGAGACCCAGTACTTC.

The CDR3 DNA is TGTGCCAGCAGTTCTTCCCCCGCTACTGAAGCTTTCTTT. Protein: CASSSSPATEAFF. This chain joins TRBV28 and TRBJ1-1; D ambiguous. The CDR3 totals 13 residues. Germline CDR1 MDHEN, CDR2 SYDVKM. V dropped 4 bases and J dropped 5 bases, with 11 bases sitting between them.

This clone was observed a few times. One end of the junction fails to match germline, which may point to a read error. The chain carries TRBV18 and TRBJ1-6; TRBD1 aligns across 7 bases. The CDR3 is 14 amino acids. CDR1 is KGHSH and CDR2 is LQKENI in the germline V gene. The chain's CDR3 is CASSPQGLNSPLHF. The CDR3 DNA sequence: TGTGCCAGCTCGCCACAGGGGCTAAATTCACCCCTCCACTTT.

This chain uses TRBV9 with TRBJ1-6, with a weak D call TRBD1 (5 bases). The V gene's germline CDR1 is SGDLS and CDR2 YYNGEE. V lost 3 bases, J lost 8 bases, and 18 bases lay in between. The CDR3 is made up of 16 amino acids. CDR3 nucleotide sequence: TGTGCCAGCAGCGCCCAAGTCGGGGGTTCGGATTCACCCCTCCACTTT. This sequence encodes CASSAQVGGSDSPLHF.

The CDR3 region has the DNA TGCAGCGTTGGTTACGGGCCTTACGAGCAGTACTTC. Translation: CSVGYGPYEQYF. The chain has TRBV29-1 and TRBJ2-7, with unresolved D. Trimming removed 4 bases from V and 4 bases from J, with 11 bases in between. This CDR3 spans 12 amino acids. Germline V gene sequence: CDR1 SQVTM, CDR2 ANQGSEA.